This T cell receptor beta chain stems from a study of PD-1 blockade in classical Hodgkin lymphoma. Trimming pared 0 bases from V and 0 bases from J, leaving 12 bases between. The germline CDR1 and CDR2 sequences are LNHNV and YYDKDF (reference sequence). The CDR3 has 17 residues. Here immunoSEQ multiplex PCR was the method, and the copy in TCRdb shows in-frame clones only, minus some. The table lists some 58,000 clones, roughly nine tenths of them singletons, with approximately 10% in the top ten. Noted time point: cycle 4 day 1 (C4D1), after about 6 weeks of nivolumab. The patients all showed relapse after autologous stem cell transplantation, while their brentuximab vedotin exposure varied.

The chain employs TRBV15 and TRBJ1-3; the D is unclear. The sequence was collected from a human donor with classical Hodgkin lymphoma. The source material was peripheral blood mononuclear cells (PBMCs), sampled before the fourth cycle of nivolumab. The CDR3 here is CATSRDRAALSGNTIYF. The CDR3 DNA is TGTGCCACCAGCAGAGATCGCGCAGCCCTCTCTGGAAACACCATATATTTT.